This T cell receptor (beta chain) was documented in a study of blood T cell repertoires in COVID-19. Looking at the study overall: Acute-phase and convalescent COVID-19 samples originated in the United States, Italy and Spain.

In the source study's methods: Estimates of nucleated cell counts were drawn from the amplification of reference gene primers. Assay used: immunoSEQ multiplex PCR; TCRdb lists only in-frame clones, some missing. That table furnishes V, J and clone size, whereas the DNA furnished D and trimming. The sample has around 99,000 clones; approximately 90% are singletons. Germline V gene data show CDR1 as SNHLY and CDR2 as FYNNEI. The germline V and J ends were trimmed by 6 bases and 0 bases, with 21 bases remaining between them. The CDR3 consists of 17 residues. The TCR comes from a human donor in a cohort sampled during active COVID-19. Sequenced input: peripheral blood. V gene TRBV2 combines with J gene TRBJ2-7, with D unclear. The CDR3 nucleotides are TGTGCCAGCAGGCTCTTCGAGTCAGGCCGTAGCTCCTACGAGCAGTACTTC. Its protein product is CASRLFESGRSSYEQYF.